The 23 T cell receptor beta chains presented below share a single source sample, sequenced in a study of T cells after yellow fever vaccination. TCRdb reanalysed the 5' RACE reads using MiXCR and keeps one entry per CDR3 protein. The sample lists over 45,000 distinct CDR3 sequences; 7.1% were seen once. The sequencing used CD8+ T cells sorted from PBMCs, collected on the day of the first yellow fever vaccination. These receptors were taken from a young man who received the YFV17D yellow fever vaccine.

The sample holds a few counts of this clonotype. The gene calls are TRBV25-1 and TRBJ1-5; D uncertain. Germline CDR1 is MGHDK and CDR2 is SYGVNS. CDR3 size: 14 residues. V was pared by 2 bases and J by 4 bases, with 9 bases between. CDR3 nucleotide sequence: TGTGCCAGCAGTGAAGGCTGGGAGAATCAGCCCCAGCATTTT. Translated, it gives CASSEGWENQPQHF.

This clonotype was recorded many times. The chain recombines TRBV11-3 with TRBJ2-1, with 9 bases matching TRBD2. The CDR3 length is 15 residues. After removal of 2 bases from V and 4 bases from J, the junction contained 3 bases not matched to a gene. From germline, CDR1 is SGHNT and CDR2 YENEEA. The CDR3 loop is CASSLNSGGYNEQFF. The DNA for the CDR3 is TGTGCCAGCAGCTTAAATAGCGGGGGATACAATGAGCAGTTCTTC.

This clonotype was detected ten times or more. The CDR3 DNA is TGTGCCAGCAGCTTAGGCTCGGGGGTCAACACCGGGGAGCTGTTTTTT. It translates to CASSLGSGVNTGELFF. The chain uses TRBV7-8 and TRBJ2-2; possibly TRBD2 for D (6 bases). Germline loops: CDR1 SGHVS, CDR2 FQNEAQ. This CDR3 is 16 amino acids long. V was shortened by 1 base and J by 2 bases, with 11 bases between the two germline ends.

The sample holds many counts of this clonotype. The genes are TRBV25-1 and TRBJ2-5; no reliable D call. V was shortened by 4 bases and J by 4 bases, with 1 base between the two germline ends. Germline V gene data show CDR1 as MGHDK and CDR2 as SYGVNS. The CDR3 covers 10 residues. The CDR3 nucleotides read TGTGCCAGCAGTGGAGAGACCCAGTACTTC. Residues: CASSGETQYF. The full variable domain, completed using reference TRBV25-1 and TRBJ2-5, is EADIYQTPRYLVIGTGKKITLECSQTMGHDKMYWYQQDPGMELHLIHYSYGVNSTEKGDLSSESTVSRIRTEHFPLTLESARPSHTSQYLCASSGETQYFGPGTRLLVL.

This clonotype was counted many times. The J gene is TRBJ2-5, the V gene TRBV5-6; tentatively, D is TRBD1 or TRBD2 (5 bases each). Germline V gene data show CDR1 as SGHDT and CDR2 as YYEEEE. V lost 5 bases, J lost 4 bases, and 18 bases lay in between. The CDR3 totals 15 residues. CDR3 DNA sequence: TGTGCCAGCAGTCGGGACGGAGACGGTTCAGAGACCCAGTACTTC. Protein: CASSRDGDGSETQYF.

This clonotype was recorded many times. This chain links TRBV20-1 with TRBJ2-1; the match to TRBD2 covers 7 bases. Looked up from germline, CDR1 is DFQATT and CDR2 is SNEGSKA (reference sequence). The CDR3 length is 13 residues. V was clipped by 5 bases and J by 4 bases; unmatched bases: 5. The CDR3 reads CSAERGDYNEQFF. Written as DNA, the CDR3 is TGCAGTGCTGAGCGGGGCGATTACAATGAGCAGTTCTTC.

This rearrangement joins TRBV5-5 to TRBJ2-7, with a possible D match to TRBD2 (5 bases). The ends were cut back, 2 bases at V and 2 bases at J, with 11 bases in the middle. Germline CDR1 is SGHKS and CDR2 is YYEKEE (reference sequence). This CDR3 is 14 amino acids long. CDR3 sequence reads: CASSFVGNPYEQYF. The DNA for the CDR3 is TGTGCCAGCAGCTTTGTCGGGAACCCCTACGAGCAGTACTTC.

Of note for this clonotype: This sequence may be a read error, since a much larger clone differs from it by one base. The gene calls are TRBV19 and TRBJ2-7, with D maybe TRBD2 (7 bases). V lost 5 bases, J lost 3 bases, and 14 bases lay in between. This CDR3 contains 14 residues. The germline V gene has CDR1 LNHDA and CDR2 SQIVND (reference sequence). CDR3 DNA: TGTGCCAGTAGTCCGCCCGGGGGGCTCTACGAGCAGTACTTC. Translation gives CASSPPGGLYEQYF. Full variable domain (missing parts from reference TRBV19 and TRBJ2-7): DGGITQSPKYLFRKEGQNVTLSCEQNLNHDAMYWYRQDPGQGLRLIYYSQIVNDFQKGDIAEGYSVSREKKESFPLTVTSAQKNPTAFYLCASSPPGGLYEQYFGPGTRLTVT.

This clonotype has ten or more counts. The chain is built from TRBV4-3 and TRBJ2-1, with 10 bases identical to TRBD2. The CDR3 extends over 16 amino acids. In germline, CDR1 is LGHNA, CDR2 YSLEER. Trimming removed 1 base from V and 5 bases from J; junction bases left unmatched: 5. As DNA, the CDR3 is TGCGCCAGCAGCCAAGGAGCGGGGGGGCCGAACAATGAGCAGTTCTTC. It codes for CASSQGAGGPNNEQFF.

This clonotype turned up a few times. The chain carries TRBV11-2 and TRBJ2-5; no firm D call. The germline gives CDR1 SGHAT, CDR2 FQNNGV. The CDR3 spans 13 residues. The V gene lost 5 bases and the J gene lost 5 bases, with 12 bases spanning the gap. CDR3 loop: CASSTEVAETQYF. CDR3 DNA sequence: TGTGCCAGCAGCACCGAGGTGGCGGAGACCCAGTACTTC.

The sample holds many counts of this clonotype. This chain joins TRBV21-1 and TRBJ1-6; TRBD1 reflects the table's D call only, with no check against the DNA. TRBV21-1 is a pseudogene. The CDR3 loop spans 16 amino acids. CDR3: CASSKSKGGKNSPLHF. The CDR3 nucleotides are TGTGCCAGCAGCAAGTCAAAAGGGGGAAAGAATTCACCCCTCCACTTT.

This clonotype showed up many times. V usage is TRBV6-5 and J usage is TRBJ2-7; the D gene is possibly TRBD1 (5 bases). CDR1 is MNHEY and CDR2 is SVGAGI in the germline V gene. CDR3 length equals 14 residues. The ends were cut back, 2 bases at V and 3 bases at J, with 11 bases in the middle. CDR3 sequence: CASSYGGQDYEQYF. As DNA, the CDR3 is TGTGCCAGCAGTTACGGCGGACAAGACTACGAGCAGTACTTC.

This clonotype has ten or more counts. The chain links TRBV6-5 to TRBJ2-7; 9 nucleotides line up with TRBD2. The CDR3 is 14 amino acids. V trimming: 3 bases; J trimming: 7 bases; junction bases outside the gene matches: 7. The germline V gene encodes CDR1 MNHEY and CDR2 SVGAGI. CDR3 loop: CASSYGSGGGEQYF. CDR3 in DNA: TGTGCCAGCAGTTATGGTAGCGGGGGTGGGGAGCAGTACTTC.

The V gene is TRBV3-1, the J gene TRBJ2-3; D is unclear. In germline, CDR1 is LGHDT, CDR2 YNNKEL (reference sequence). Trimming took off 3 bases at V and 0 bases at J, with 10 bases between the two ends. This CDR3 region has 15 residues. The CDR3 nucleotides read TGTGCCAGCAGCCAGCAGGCGGCTAGCACAGATACGCAGTATTTT. Translation gives CASSQQAASTDTQYF.

In the case of this clonotype: A much larger clone is a single base away; this may be a read error. V and J are TRBV13 and TRBJ2-1, with D maybe TRBD2 (6 bases). V gave up 0 bases and J gave up 9 bases, with 15 bases separating them. The CDR3 is made up of 15 amino acids. Germline assignment: CDR1 PRHDT and CDR2 FYEKMQ (reference sequence). CDR3 protein: CASSLGGTDDGEQFF. The CDR3 bases are TGTGCCAGCAGCTTAGGCGGGACTGACGACGGTGAGCAGTTCTTC.

V gene TRBV6-2 or TRBV6-3 combines with J gene TRBJ2-1; tentative D call: TRBD1 (6 bases). The CDR3 covers 15 residues. Germline V gene lookup returns CDR1 MNHEY and CDR2 SVGEGT. Trimming stripped 4 bases from V and 9 bases from J, with 19 bases between. The CDR3 region has the DNA TGTGCCAGCAGTTGGGCAGGGGTAAGAGCTTGTGAGCAGTTCTTC. Translating it yields CASSWAGVRACEQFF.

The V and J genes are TRBV7-2 and TRBJ2-1, with 11 bases aligning to TRBD2. This CDR3 is 16 amino acids long. Trimming removed 2 bases from V and 4 bases from J; junction bases left unmatched: 4. Germline V CDR1 and CDR2: SGHTA, FQGNSA. CDR3 DNA: TGTGCCAGCAGCTTAACTCCTAGCGGGGGGTACAATGAGCAGTTCTTC. Protein: CASSLTPSGGYNEQFF.

This clonotype occurred a few times. This chain connects TRBV4-3 to TRBJ1-1; D ambiguous. The CDR3 is 14 amino acids. Germline values: CDR1 LGHNA, CDR2 YSLEER. V shed 0 bases and J shed 7 bases, with 12 bases lying between them. The CDR3 is CASSQDLGDYEAFF. CDR3 sequence (DNA): TGCGCCAGCAGCCAAGATCTTGGTGACTATGAAGCTTTCTTT.

This clonotype came up many times. The rearrangement joins TRBV9 to TRBJ2-5, with 7 bases matching TRBD1. Germline loops: CDR1 SGDLS, CDR2 YYNGEE. The CDR3 has 15 residues. V dropped 4 bases and J dropped 3; count of bases not matched to a gene: 9. CDR3 bases: TGTGCCAGCAGCTTTGGGACAGTAGAGGAAGAGACCCAGTACTTC. This gives the protein CASSFGTVEEETQYF. Combining the CDR3 with reference TRBV9 and TRBJ2-5 gives the whole variable domain DSGVTQTPKHLITATGQRVTLRCSPRSGDLSVYWYQQSLDQGLQFLIQYYNGEERAKGNILERFSAQQFPDLHSELNLSSLELGDSALYFCASSFGTVEEETQYFGPGTRLLVL.

This clonotype was seen at least ten times. Here the CDR3 reads CASSRYEGQYNSPLHF. In nucleotides, the CDR3 is TGTGCCAGCAGCCGATATGAGGGACAGTATAATTCACCCCTCCACTTT. The rearrangement uses TRBV3-1 and TRBJ1-6; 7 bases fit TRBD1. The ends lost 4 bases at V and 4 bases at J; junction bases unmatched: 7. Looked up from germline, CDR1 is LGHDT and CDR2 is YNNKEL (reference sequence). CDR3 length: 16 amino acids.

The rearrangement uses TRBV5-5 and TRBJ2-5; the match to TRBD2 covers 11 bases. With V trimmed by 1 base and J by 5 bases, 4 bases remained unmatched. CDR3 length: 15 residues. CDR1 SGHKS and CDR2 YYEKEE come from the germline V gene (reference sequence). CDR3: CASSLFSGGAETQYF. The CDR3 DNA reads as TGTGCCAGCAGCTTGTTTAGCGGGGGGGCCGAGACCCAGTACTTC.

This clonotype showed up many times. The chain combines TRBV5-1 with TRBJ2-7; 11 nucleotides agree with TRBD1. The junction had 4 bases not matched to a gene; V was cut back by 4 bases and J by 1 base. This CDR3 spans 15 amino acids. The germline CDR1 and CDR2 sequences are SGHRS and YFSETQ. The chain's CDR3 is CASSPRDRGSYEQYF. In DNA, the CDR3 is TGCGCCAGCAGCCCCCGGGACAGGGGGTCCTACGAGCAGTACTTC.

This clonotype was detected many times. V and J are TRBV7-9 and TRBJ2-7; D is unresolved. CDR3 size: 11 residues. V dropped 6 bases and J dropped 3 bases, with 6 bases sitting between them. Germline V CDR1 and CDR2: SEHNR, FQNEAQ (reference sequence). The CDR3 DNA reads TGTGCCAGCAGAGGCAGCTACGAGCAGTACTTC. Translated: CASRGSYEQYF.